This T cell receptor beta chain was identified during a study of T cells after yellow fever vaccination. CDR1 is SGHRS, CDR2 YFSETQ, per germline. The CDR3 runs to 15 residues. The V end was cut by 4 bases, the J end by 0 bases, with 14 bases between. TCRdb called the 5' RACE reads again in MiXCR, with one record for every CDR3 protein. The profile covers some 110,000 distinct CDR3 sequences, with about 6.8% appearing a single time and approximately 2.7% taken by the ten largest. This clonotype was detected many times. The TCR comes from a man aged 18 to 30 who received the YFV17D yellow fever vaccine. Material: CD4+ T cells sorted from PBMCs, obtained around 45 days after the first yellow fever vaccination. The V and J genes are TRBV5-1 and TRBJ2-7; weak D call: TRBD1 (6 bases). This chain's CDR3 is CASSPLQGSSYEQYF. DNA for the CDR3: TGCGCCAGCAGCCCCTTACAGGGAAGCTCCTACGAGCAGTACTTC.